The 25 T cell receptor beta chains below come from one sample, sequenced in a study of blood T cell repertoires in COVID-19 (dated by TCRdb to about 2020). Library preparation was by the immunoSEQ multiplex PCR assay. What TCRdb holds here is the immuneACCESS table cut down to in-frame rearrangements. Part of the clones is not present; checked against another copy, under half of the missing clones reflect an unresolved V gene, and the others are unexplained. Counted in this sample were about 320,000 clones; around 83% of them appeared once. The ten largest make up around 1.2% of the sample. The sequencing input was peripheral blood. All receptors come from a woman aged 50 to 60 with acute or convalescent COVID-19.

The rearrangement joins TRBV6-5 to TRBJ2-3; D ambiguous. Germline V CDR1 and CDR2: MNHEY, SVGAGI. CDR3 size: 15 residues. Trimming stripped 0 bases from V and 0 bases from J, with 7 bases between. CDR3 protein: CASSYSLPSTDTQYF. CDR3 coding DNA: TGTGCCAGCAGTTACTCTCTCCCTAGCACAGATACGCAGTATTTT.

The genes are TRBV11-3 and TRBJ1-1, with TRBD1 identical over 9 bases. Germline V gene sequence: CDR1 SGHNT, CDR2 YENEEA. CDR3 length equals 13 residues. Losses at the gene ends were 0 bases for V and 11 bases for J; bases not matched to a gene: 4. The CDR3 loop reads CASSLERQGEAFF. The CDR3 nucleotides are TGTGCCAGCAGCTTAGAGCGACAGGGGGAGGCTTTCTTT.

This clone was found a few times. This chain links TRBV16 with TRBJ2-1, with 10 bases fitting TRBD2. Per germline, CDR1 KGHSY and CDR2 FQNENV. The CDR3 runs to 15 residues. V shed 3 bases, J shed 4 bases, and the junction held 3 bases outside the gene matches. The CDR3 region is CASSHPSGRYNEQFF. CDR3 in DNA: TGTGCCAGCAGCCACCCTAGCGGGAGATACAATGAGCAGTTCTTC.

The chain uses TRBV5-1 and TRBJ2-7; 12 bases fit TRBD1. Germline CDR1 and CDR2: SGHRS and YFSETQ. The CDR3 spans 14 residues. V dropped 2 bases and J dropped 6; count of bases not matched to a gene: 3. CDR3: CASSLPGQGAEQYF. CDR3 DNA sequence: TGCGCCAGCAGCTTACCGGGACAGGGGGCCGAGCAGTACTTC.

The chain carries TRBV4-1 and TRBJ1-5, with D perhaps matching TRBD1 (5 bases). From germline, CDR1 is MGHRA and CDR2 YSYEKL. This CDR3 spans 18 amino acids. Trimming cost V 1 base and J 0 bases, with 16 bases left between them. The CDR3 DNA is TGCGCCAGCAGCCAAGGAATAGGACACCAATTTAGCAATCAGCCCCAGCATTTT. This codes for CASSQGIGHQFSNQPQHF.

The chain uses TRBV7-2 and TRBJ2-5; tentative D call: TRBD1 (5 bases). In germline, CDR1 is SGHTA, CDR2 FQGNSA. CDR3 length: 13 residues. The V gene lost 5 bases and the J gene lost 1 base, with 8 bases spanning the gap. The CDR3 DNA follows: TGTGCCAGCAGCGGGGCGGTCCAAGAGACCCAGTACTTC. It codes for CASSGAVQETQYF.

The V call is TRBV5-6, the J call TRBJ2-1; TRBD1 matches at 10 bases. The CDR3 loop spans 15 amino acids. CDR1 and CDR2 from the germline V gene are SGHDT and YYEEEE. J gave up 10 bases and V 3 bases, and 10 bases lay outside the gene matches. Written as DNA, the CDR3 is TGTGCCAGCAGCTCTGACAGGGGGCGCGGTAAGGAGCAGTTCTTC. Protein product: CASSSDRGRGKEQFF.

The chain links TRBV5-1 to TRBJ1-3, with a possible D match to TRBD1 (6 bases). CDR3 length equals 15 residues. V lost 3 bases and J lost 7, with 17 bases in between. Germline lookup yields CDR1 SGHRS and CDR2 YFSETQ. CDR3 loop: CASSSSGTNANTIYF. In DNA, the CDR3 is TGCGCCAGCAGCTCGAGCGGGACAAACGCGAACACCATATATTTT.

In nucleotides, the CDR3 is TGTGCCAGCAGCCAGTGGACTAGCGGCCTCACAGATACGCAGTATTTT. Its protein product is CASSQWTSGLTDTQYF. The chain is built from TRBV3-1 (or the pseudogene TRBV3-2) and TRBJ2-3, with 10 bases aligning to TRBD2. Germline lookup yields CDR1 LGHDT and CDR2 YNNKEL (reference sequence). V shed 3 bases, J shed 2 bases, and the junction held 5 bases outside the gene matches. The CDR3 runs 16 residues.

This clone turned up a few times. The genes are TRBV19 and TRBJ2-5; 7 bases map to TRBD2. Trimming took 10 bases from V and 2 from J; bases not matched to a gene: 13. The CDR3 extends over 15 amino acids. Germline CDR1 is LNHDA and CDR2 is SQIVND (reference sequence). CDR3 protein: CATAGRRVGQETQYF. In DNA, the CDR3 is TGTGCCACGGCCGGGAGGAGGGTCGGTCAAGAGACCCAGTACTTC. Based on the CDR3 plus reference TRBV19 and TRBJ2-5, the full variable domain is DGGITQSPKYLFRKEGQNVTLSCEQNLNHDAMYWYRQDPGQGLRLIYYSQIVNDFQKGDIAEGYSVSREKKESFPLTVTSAQKNPTAFYLCATAGRRVGQETQYFGPGTRLLVL.

The gene calls are TRBV15 and TRBJ2-5; TRBD2 matches at 7 bases. V shed 3 bases and J 3 bases; nucleotides not matched to a gene: 16. The CDR3 extends over 18 amino acids. The germline CDR1 and CDR2 sequences are LNHNV and YYDKDF (reference sequence). Here the CDR3 DNA reads TGTGCCACCAGCAGGGGTCGGACCTCTGGGGGAGGGGAAGAGACCCAGTACTTC. Translating gives CATSRGRTSGGGEETQYF.

This clone was observed a handful of times. The gene calls are TRBV4-2 and TRBJ2-3; perhaps TRBD2 as D (5 bases). V lost 0 bases and J lost 1, with 11 bases in between. Per the germline V gene, CDR1 is LGHNA and CDR2 is YNFKEQ. CDR3 length equals 16 residues. The CDR3 here is CASSQDLLEGTDTQYF. CDR3 DNA: TGTGCCAGCAGCCAAGATTTACTGGAGGGCACAGATACGCAGTATTTT.

CDR3 DNA sequence: TGTGCCAGCAGCCAAGACGGACTAGAAGCCAATGAGCAGTTCTTC. Translation gives CASSQDGLEANEQFF. The V call is TRBV4-2, the J call TRBJ2-1; TRBD2 matches 7 bases. The V gene end was trimmed by 0 bases and the J gene end by 6 bases; junction bases not matched to a gene: 5. The CDR3 has 15 amino acids. The germline V gene has CDR1 LGHNA and CDR2 YNFKEQ.

This clone was counted once. CDR3 nucleotide sequence: TGTGCCAGCAGCCAAGACCGAGGCCTTACAGGTCAGCCCCAGCATTTT. Translating gives CASSQDRGLTGQPQHF. The genes are TRBV4-2 and TRBJ1-5, with a tentative D call TRBD1 (5 bases). V was trimmed by 0 bases and J by 6 bases, leaving 15 bases between them. The CDR3 covers 16 residues. Germline CDR1 and CDR2: LGHNA and YNFKEQ.

The rearrangement uses TRBV9 and TRBJ2-3; 15 bases agree with TRBD2. J was trimmed by 5 bases and V by 0 bases; bases with no gene match: 7. Per germline, CDR1 SGDLS and CDR2 YYNGEE. This CDR3 has 18 residues. The CDR3 DNA follows: TGTGCCAGCAGCGTAGGAAGGACTAGCGGGGGGGCAATAGATACGCAGTATTTT. Residues: CASSVGRTSGGAIDTQYF.

The table lists this clone with a few counts. The V and J genes are TRBV7-8 and TRBJ1-5; tentatively, D is TRBD1 (5 bases). Germline V gene data show CDR1 as SGHVS and CDR2 as FQNEAQ. The CDR3 covers 13 residues. The V end lost 5 bases, the J end lost 7 bases, and 12 bases lay between the germline ends. CDR3 in DNA: TGTGCCAGCAGCGGCAGGGAGGGCCAGCCCCAGCATTTT. Residues: CASSGREGQPQHF.

This clone was found a few times. CDR3 DNA: TGTGCCAGCAGCTTAAGCAGGGACACTGAAGCTTTCTTT. Protein sequence: CASSLSRDTEAFF. The gene calls are TRBV7-3 and TRBJ1-1, with D possibly matching TRBD1 (5 bases). This CDR3 has 13 residues. Trimming took 1 base from V and 3 from J, leaving 6 bases between them. The germline V gene has CDR1 SGHTA and CDR2 FQGTGA.

V and J are TRBV4-1 and TRBJ1-1; 8 bases map to TRBD1. Germline V gene sequence: CDR1 MGHRA, CDR2 YSYEKL. J gave up 3 bases and V 4 bases, and 7 bases lay outside the gene matches. The CDR3 is 15 residues long. CDR3 sequence reads: CASSPTGASHTEAFF. DNA for the CDR3: TGCGCCAGCAGCCCGACAGGGGCGTCGCACACTGAAGCTTTCTTT.

This chain links TRBV5-4 with TRBJ1-2; TRBD1 is a possible D gene (6 bases). The CDR3 covers 13 residues. Per germline, CDR1 SGHNT and CDR2 YYREEE (reference sequence). The V end lost 4 bases, the J end lost 8 bases, and 15 bases lay between the germline ends. CDR3 bases: TGTGCCAGCAGCCGTCAGGGACAAGAGGGCTACACCTTC. Translating it yields CASSRQGQEGYTF.

V usage is TRBV7-2 and J usage is TRBJ2-5, with D perhaps TRBD1 (6 bases). Germline values: CDR1 SGHTA, CDR2 FQGNSA. The CDR3 totals 15 residues. Between the trimmed V and J ends, which lost 2 bases and 3 bases, there was a span of 13 bases. This chain's CDR3 is CASSLYWGRKETQYF. In nucleotides, the CDR3 is TGTGCCAGCAGCTTATATTGGGGGCGGAAAGAGACCCAGTACTTC.

The chain recombines TRBV2 with TRBJ2-5; TRBD2 is a possible D gene (8 bases). Germline V gene data show CDR1 as SNHLY and CDR2 as FYNNEI. V was shortened by 8 bases and J by 5 bases, with 15 bases between the two germline ends. The CDR3 has 13 amino acids. For the CDR3, the DNA is TGTGCCAGCCACAGGGGCGGGGGGGAGACCCAGTACTTC. Protein: CASHRGGGETQYF.

V usage is TRBV5-1 and J usage is TRBJ1-2; tentative D call: TRBD1 (6 bases). Trimming removed 4 bases from V and 2 bases from J, with 9 bases in between. From germline, CDR1 is SGHRS and CDR2 YFSETQ. This CDR3 has 13 amino acids. CDR3 residues: CASSQTGNYGYTF. The CDR3 DNA reads TGCGCCAGCAGCCAAACAGGGAACTATGGCTACACCTTC.

The chain is built from TRBV6-5 and TRBJ2-5; unclear D gene. V was pared by 9 bases and J by 5 bases, with 13 bases between. Germline loops: CDR1 MNHEY, CDR2 SVGAGI. This CDR3 comprises 12 residues. Here the CDR3 reads CASGWPGETQYF. The CDR3 DNA reads TGTGCCAGTGGGTGGCCCGGGGAGACCCAGTACTTC.

This clone was seen a single time. This rearrangement joins TRBV20-1 to TRBJ2-3, with 10 bases identical to TRBD2. This CDR3 is 16 amino acids long. Germline V gene lookup returns CDR1 DFQATT and CDR2 SNEGSKA (reference sequence). Trimming removed 3 bases from V and 4 bases from J; junction bases left unmatched: 10. In DNA, the CDR3 is TGCAGTGCTAGTAGTATAGCGGGGGGCTGGGCAGATACGCAGTATTTT. This gives the protein CSASSIAGGWADTQYF.

The chain has TRBV5-4 and TRBJ2-4; TRBD2 aligns across 16 bases. Germline V gene sequence: CDR1 SGHNT, CDR2 YYREEE (reference sequence). The V and J ends lost 4 bases and 5 bases, in that order; junction bases with no gene match: 3. The CDR3 runs to 16 residues. The CDR3 DNA reads as TGTGCCAGCAGCCGGGGACTAGCGGGAGGGGAAAACATTCAGTACTTC. Amino acid sequence: CASSRGLAGGENIQYF.